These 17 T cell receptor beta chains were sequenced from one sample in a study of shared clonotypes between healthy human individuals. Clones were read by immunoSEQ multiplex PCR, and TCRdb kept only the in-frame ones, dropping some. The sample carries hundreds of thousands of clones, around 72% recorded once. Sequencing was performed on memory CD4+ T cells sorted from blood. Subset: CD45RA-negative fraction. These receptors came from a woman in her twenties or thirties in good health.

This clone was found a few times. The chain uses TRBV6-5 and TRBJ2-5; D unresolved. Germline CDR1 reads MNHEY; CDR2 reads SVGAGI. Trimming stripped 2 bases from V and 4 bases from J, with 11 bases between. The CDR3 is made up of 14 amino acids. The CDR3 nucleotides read TGTGCCAGCAGTTACGGATCAGCGCTAGAGACCCAGTACTTC. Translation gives CASSYGSALETQYF.

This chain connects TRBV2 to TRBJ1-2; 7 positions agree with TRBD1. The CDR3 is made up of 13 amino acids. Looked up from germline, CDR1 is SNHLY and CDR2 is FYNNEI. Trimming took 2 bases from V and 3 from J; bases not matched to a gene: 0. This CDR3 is CASSEQGDYGYTF. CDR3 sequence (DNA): TGTGCCAGCAGTGAACAGGGGGACTATGGCTACACCTTC.

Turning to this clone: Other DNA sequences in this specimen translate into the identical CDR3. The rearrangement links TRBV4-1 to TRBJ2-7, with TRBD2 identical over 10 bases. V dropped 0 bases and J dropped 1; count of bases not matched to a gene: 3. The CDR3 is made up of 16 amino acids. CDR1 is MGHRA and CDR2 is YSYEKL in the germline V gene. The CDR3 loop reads CASSQERAGGSYEQYF. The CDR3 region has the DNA TGCGCCAGCAGCCAAGAACGAGCGGGAGGGTCCTACGAGCAGTACTTC.

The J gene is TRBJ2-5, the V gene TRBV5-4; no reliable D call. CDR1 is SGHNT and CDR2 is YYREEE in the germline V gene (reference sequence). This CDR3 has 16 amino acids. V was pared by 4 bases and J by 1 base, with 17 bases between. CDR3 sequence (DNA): TGTGCCAGCAGCCTACCGGGCCTCGGTCGCCAAGAGACCCAGTACTTC. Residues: CASSLPGLGRQETQYF.

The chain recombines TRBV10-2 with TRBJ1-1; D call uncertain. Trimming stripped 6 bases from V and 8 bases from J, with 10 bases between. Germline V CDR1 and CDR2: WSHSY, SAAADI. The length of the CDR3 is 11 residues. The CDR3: CASSLGYEAFF. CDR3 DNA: TGCGCCAGCAGCCTGGGATACGAAGCTTTCTTT.

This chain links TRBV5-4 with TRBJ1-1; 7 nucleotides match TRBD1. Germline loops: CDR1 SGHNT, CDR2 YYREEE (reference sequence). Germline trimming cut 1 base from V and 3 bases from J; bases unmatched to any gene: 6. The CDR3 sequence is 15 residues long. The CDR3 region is CASSLLEGADTEAFF. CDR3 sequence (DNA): TGTGCCAGCAGCTTGTTGGAGGGGGCTGACACTGAAGCTTTCTTT.

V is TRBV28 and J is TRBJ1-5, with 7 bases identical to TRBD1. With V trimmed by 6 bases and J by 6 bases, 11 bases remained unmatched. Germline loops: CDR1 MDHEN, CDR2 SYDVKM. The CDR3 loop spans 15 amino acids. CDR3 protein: CASRPPGQIFQPQHF. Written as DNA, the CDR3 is TGTGCCAGCAGGCCTCCGGGACAGATTTTTCAGCCCCAGCATTTT.

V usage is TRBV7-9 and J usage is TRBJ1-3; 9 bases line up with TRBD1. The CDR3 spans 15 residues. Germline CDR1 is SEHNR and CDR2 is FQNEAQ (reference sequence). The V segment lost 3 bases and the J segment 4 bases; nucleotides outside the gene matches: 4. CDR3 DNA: TGTGCCAGCAGCTTGGGGACAGGGAGAGGAAACACCATATATTTT. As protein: CASSLGTGRGNTIYF.

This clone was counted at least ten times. CDR3 nucleotide sequence: TGCGCCAGCAGTGAGTTCGAGCACGGTGAGCAGTTCTTC. It translates to CASSEFEHGEQFF. The chain recombines TRBV10-2 with TRBJ2-1; D gene uncertain. With 1 base removed from V and 9 bases from J, the gap between germline ends came to 10 bases. Germline V gives CDR1 WSHSY, CDR2 SAAADI. This CDR3 is built from 13 residues.

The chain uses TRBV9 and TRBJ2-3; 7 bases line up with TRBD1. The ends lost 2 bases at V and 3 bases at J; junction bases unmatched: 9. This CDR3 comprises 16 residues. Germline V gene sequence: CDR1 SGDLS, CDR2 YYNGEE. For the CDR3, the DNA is TGTGCCAGCAGCGTGGGGACAGAATATCAAACAGATACGCAGTATTTT. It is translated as CASSVGTEYQTDTQYF.

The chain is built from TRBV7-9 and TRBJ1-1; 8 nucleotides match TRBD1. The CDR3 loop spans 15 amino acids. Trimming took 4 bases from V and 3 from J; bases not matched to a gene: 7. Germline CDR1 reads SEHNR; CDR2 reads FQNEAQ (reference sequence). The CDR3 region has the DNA TGTGCCAGCAGCTCTACCAGGGGGCGCGACACTGAAGCTTTCTTT. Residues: CASSSTRGRDTEAFF.

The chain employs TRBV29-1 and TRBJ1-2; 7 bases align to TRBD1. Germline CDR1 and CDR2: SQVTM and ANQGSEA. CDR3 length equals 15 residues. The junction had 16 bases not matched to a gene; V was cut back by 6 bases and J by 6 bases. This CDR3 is CSVGGQSQGIHGYTF. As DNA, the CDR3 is TGCAGCGTGGGGGGACAGTCACAGGGCATTCATGGCTACACCTTC.

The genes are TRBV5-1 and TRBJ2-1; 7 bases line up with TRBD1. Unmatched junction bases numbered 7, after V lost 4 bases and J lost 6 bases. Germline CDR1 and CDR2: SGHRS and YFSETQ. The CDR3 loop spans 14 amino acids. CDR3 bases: TGCGCCAGCAGCCAGGGGACAGTAAGCAATGAGCAGTTCTTC. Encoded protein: CASSQGTVSNEQFF.

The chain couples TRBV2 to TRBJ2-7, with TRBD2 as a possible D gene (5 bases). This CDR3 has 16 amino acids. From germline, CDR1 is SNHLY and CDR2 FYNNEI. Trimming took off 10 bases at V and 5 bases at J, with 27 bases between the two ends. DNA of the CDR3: TGTGCCAATACCCGGCTAGCTCGGGGTTATCTAGACGAGCAGTACTTC. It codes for CANTRLARGYLDEQYF.

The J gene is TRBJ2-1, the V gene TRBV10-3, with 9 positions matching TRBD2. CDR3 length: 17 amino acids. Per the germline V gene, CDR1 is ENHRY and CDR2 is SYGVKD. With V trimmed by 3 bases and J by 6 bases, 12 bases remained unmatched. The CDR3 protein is CAISDRGVAGGLNEQFF. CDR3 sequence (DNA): TGTGCCATCAGTGACAGAGGTGTTGCGGGAGGGCTCAATGAGCAGTTCTTC.

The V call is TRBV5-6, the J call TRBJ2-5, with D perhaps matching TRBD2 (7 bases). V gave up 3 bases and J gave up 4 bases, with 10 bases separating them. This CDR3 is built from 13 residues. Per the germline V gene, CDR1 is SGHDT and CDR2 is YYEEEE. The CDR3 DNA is TGTGCCAGCAGCTCGGCGGGGGCAGAGACCCAGTACTTC. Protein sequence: CASSSAGAETQYF.

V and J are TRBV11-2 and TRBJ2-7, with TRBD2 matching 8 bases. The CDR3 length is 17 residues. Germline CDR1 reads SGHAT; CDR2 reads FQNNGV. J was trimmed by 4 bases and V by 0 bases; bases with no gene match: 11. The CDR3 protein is CASSLDNSGALFYEQYF. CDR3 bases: TGTGCCAGCAGCTTAGATAATAGCGGGGCTCTCTTTTACGAGCAGTACTTC.